The 12 T cell receptor beta chains reported below all come from one sample, sequenced in a study of blood T cell repertoires in COVID-19. Assay used: immunoSEQ multiplex PCR; TCRdb lists only in-frame clones, some missing. The table records about 310,000 clones, around 87% of them present only once. Sequencing was performed on peripheral blood. All receptors come from a woman aged 40-49 years with COVID-19, enrolled during active disease.

This chain links TRBV20-1 with TRBJ1-1; 7 nucleotides line up with TRBD1. This CDR3 spans 17 amino acids. The trim removed 3 bases at V and 0 bases at J, leaving 13 bases unmatched. The germline CDR1 and CDR2 sequences are DFQATT and SNEGSKA (reference sequence). The CDR3 loop is CSASPPTGRRVNTEAFF. CDR3 DNA sequence: TGCAGTGCTAGTCCCCCGACAGGGAGAAGAGTGAACACTGAAGCTTTCTTT.

The V and J genes are TRBV7-9 and TRBJ2-3; tentative D call: TRBD2 (6 bases). Germline assignment: CDR1 SEHNR and CDR2 FQNEAQ (reference sequence). The CDR3 covers 15 residues. V was clipped by 4 bases and J by 0 bases, with 11 bases between them. CDR3 sequence (DNA): TGTGCCAGCAGCTCGATGGGGGGTAGCACAGATACGCAGTATTTT. This codes for CASSSMGGSTDTQYF.

The rearrangement links TRBV19 to TRBJ2-1; 7 bases map to TRBD1. There are 15 residues in the CDR3. Germline V CDR1 and CDR2: LNHDA, SQIVND (reference sequence). V gave up 2 bases and J gave up 5 bases; unmatched junction bases: 6. CDR3 amino acids: CASSIRGPADNEQFF. As DNA, the CDR3 is TGTGCCAGTAGTATAAGGGGGCCGGCCGACAATGAGCAGTTCTTC.

Written as DNA, the CDR3 is TGTGCCAGTACCACCAATCCGGGTGTTGCTAATGAAAAACTGTTTTTT. Translating it yields CASTTNPGVANEKLFF. The chain is built from TRBV19 and TRBJ1-4; D gene uncertain. This CDR3 spans 16 amino acids. V dropped 7 bases and J dropped 3 bases, with 18 bases sitting between them. Germline CDR1 is LNHDA and CDR2 is SQIVND (reference sequence). Together with reference TRBV19 and TRBJ1-4, the CDR3 gives the full variable domain: DGGITQSPKYLFRKEGQNVTLSCEQNLNHDAMYWYRQDPGQGLRLIYYSQIVNDFQKGDIAEGYSVSREKKESFPLTVTSAQKNPTAFYLCASTTNPGVANEKLFFGSGTQLSVL.

The genes are TRBV7-3 and TRBJ2-2; 8 bases are shared with TRBD1. Looked up from germline, CDR1 is SGHTA and CDR2 is FQGTGA. The V and J ends lost 4 bases and 6 bases, in that order; junction bases with no gene match: 7. The CDR3 length is 15 residues. For the CDR3, the DNA is TGTGCCAGCAGCTCCCAACGACAGGGGTCCGGGGAGCTGTTTTTT. Amino acid sequence: CASSSQRQGSGELFF.

This chain uses TRBV3-1 (or the pseudogene TRBV3-2) with TRBJ2-2, with D unresolved. Trimming stripped 4 bases from V and 5 bases from J, with 5 bases between. The germline gives CDR1 LGHDT, CDR2 YNNKEL (reference sequence). This CDR3 is built from 12 residues. The CDR3 coding sequence is TGTGCCAGCAGCCTTCCAACCGGGGAGCTGTTTTTT. Its translation is CASSLPTGELFF.

The chain has TRBV2 and TRBJ1-6; no firm D call. Germline V gene data show CDR1 as SNHLY and CDR2 as FYNNEI. The CDR3 is 12 residues long. V was trimmed by 0 bases and J by 19 bases, leaving 13 bases between them. The DNA for the CDR3 is TGTGCCAGCAGTGAAGCGCAGGACTCTATGCACTTT. Amino acid sequence: CASSEAQDSMHF.

The chain uses TRBV30 and TRBJ2-5; unclear D gene. This CDR3 contains 10 residues. With 6 bases removed from V and 4 bases from J, the gap between germline ends came to 6 bases. Per the germline V gene, CDR1 is GTSNPN and CDR2 is SVGIG (reference sequence). This chain's CDR3 is CACRTETQYF. The CDR3 DNA is TGTGCCTGCAGAACAGAGACCCAGTACTTC.

The chain carries TRBV6-6 and TRBJ1-5; 12 nucleotides agree with TRBD1. The CDR3 loop spans 15 amino acids. CDR1 and CDR2 (germline): MNHNY, SVGAGI (reference sequence). Trimming removed 6 bases from V and 4 bases from J; junction bases left unmatched: 4. The CDR3 DNA reads as TGTGCCAGCAGCCCGGGACAGGGGGCGAATCAGCCCCAGCATTTT. Residues: CASSPGQGANQPQHF.

The genes are TRBV6-6 and TRBJ1-1; D unresolved. Trimming took off 5 bases at V and 0 bases at J, with 7 bases between the two ends. The CDR3 spans 13 residues. Germline assignment: CDR1 MNHNY and CDR2 SVGAGI (reference sequence). The DNA of the CDR3 is TGTGCCAGCAGTCCGTCCCTGAACACTGAAGCTTTCTTT. Its translation is CASSPSLNTEAFF.

The chain is built from TRBV27 and TRBJ2-3, with D maybe TRBD2 (6 bases). The CDR3 is made up of 16 amino acids. Trimming left V 6 bases short and J 3 bases short, with 19 bases between. Germline V gives CDR1 MNHEY, CDR2 SMNVEV (reference sequence). CDR3 bases: TGTGCCAGCAGCCCGTTCGGGACTCACTTTACAGATACGCAGTATTTT. Translated: CASSPFGTHFTDTQYF.

The rearrangement links TRBV19 to TRBJ2-1; 8 bases align to TRBD1. The trim removed 6 bases at V and 8 bases at J, leaving 9 bases unmatched. From germline, CDR1 is LNHDA and CDR2 SQIVND (reference sequence). The CDR3 covers 14 residues. As DNA, the CDR3 is TGTGCCAGTAGCCCTACAGGGGGTTTAGATGAGCAGTTCTTC. The encoded protein is CASSPTGGLDEQFF.